The sequence of this TCR beta chain was determined in a study of cytomegalovirus exposure and HLA in healthy donors. Across the whole study: Clustering assigned 81% of the approximately 430 genotyped donors to the Caucasian-associated ancestry cluster.

The CDR3 length is 12 residues. The germline gives CDR1 SGHTA, CDR2 FQGNSA. V shed 2 bases and J shed 7 bases, with 6 bases lying between them. The PCR employed 60 Vbeta primers together with 13 Jbeta primers. Method: immunoSEQ multiplex PCR; TCRdb's copy keeps in-frame clones and lacks some. The sample records some 190,000 clones, 60% to 80% being singletons. Overall study results and limits: The study designated about 160 TCR beta chains cytomegalovirus-associated. Rare sequences made up most TCRs, while some public TCRs were found in many donors.

Details on this clone: The antigen is undetermined.

The material sequenced was PBMCs. The TCR was taken from a woman aged 30 to 39 in good health and CMV-seropositive. This chain connects TRBV7-2 to TRBJ2-1; D not certain. CDR3 DNA sequence: TGTGCCAGCAGCTTATCTTTGAATGAGCAGTTCTTC. Protein product: CASSLSLNEQFF.